The 5 T cell receptor beta chains in this list originate from one sample, sequenced in a study of beta chain features in type 1 diabetes. TCRB transcripts that were expressed got sequenced, as all of the isolated RNA had been reverse transcribed. Sequencing was performed with immunoSEQ multiplex PCR; in TCRdb, only in-frame clones are kept and a portion is missing. The repertoire holds some 110,000 clones, with roughly 17% as singletons. The antigens for these receptors are not known. Findings and limits, study-wide: People with Type 1 diabetes carried modestly yet significantly shorter TCRB CDR3s in all four CD4+ subsets.

The sequencing input was central memory CD4+ T cells from blood. These receptors were collected from a man under 40 with type 1 diabetes.

The chain is built from TRBV7-2 and TRBJ2-3; D is unresolved. Per germline, CDR1 SGHTA and CDR2 FQGNSA. Trimming cost V 5 bases and J 0 bases, with 9 bases left between them. The CDR3 has 14 residues. CDR3 coding DNA: TGTGCCAGCAGCCATGGGTCTAGCACAGATACGCAGTATTTT. It encodes CASSHGSSTDTQYF.

V and J are TRBV7-8 and TRBJ2-5, with D hard to call. This CDR3 has 13 amino acids. Trimming pared 0 bases from V and 4 bases from J, leaving 6 bases between. Germline values: CDR1 SGHVS, CDR2 FQNEAQ. The CDR3 bases are TGTGCCAGCAGCTTAGCGACGGGAGAGACCCAGTACTTC. Protein product: CASSLATGETQYF.

The rearrangement uses TRBV5-1 and TRBJ2-7; TRBD2 agrees at 13 bases. This CDR3 region has 14 residues. V trimming: 7 bases; J trimming: 6 bases; junction bases outside the gene matches: 7. Germline V gene data show CDR1 as SGHRS and CDR2 as YFSETQ. The CDR3 here is CASSTGLAGSEQYF. The CDR3 bases are TGCGCCAGCTCCACGGGACTAGCGGGGAGCGAGCAGTACTTC.

The CDR3 DNA is TGTGCCAGCAGCCCCAGGGCCGCAGAGACCCAGTACTTC. Translating gives CASSPRAAETQYF. The chain is built from TRBV7-9 and TRBJ2-5; possible D gene TRBD1, 5 bases. Trimming cost V 5 bases and J 4 bases, with 11 bases left between them. The germline V gene encodes CDR1 SEHNR and CDR2 FQNEAQ (reference sequence). The CDR3 is made up of 13 amino acids.

The chain is built from TRBV16 and TRBJ2-7; D is unclear. V lost 3 bases to trimming and J lost 5 bases, with 11 bases between them. The CDR3 has 13 residues. The V gene's germline CDR1 is KGHSY and CDR2 FQNENV. The CDR3 is CASSQSQQHEQYF. In DNA, the CDR3 is TGTGCCAGCAGCCAGAGCCAGCAACACGAGCAGTACTTC.